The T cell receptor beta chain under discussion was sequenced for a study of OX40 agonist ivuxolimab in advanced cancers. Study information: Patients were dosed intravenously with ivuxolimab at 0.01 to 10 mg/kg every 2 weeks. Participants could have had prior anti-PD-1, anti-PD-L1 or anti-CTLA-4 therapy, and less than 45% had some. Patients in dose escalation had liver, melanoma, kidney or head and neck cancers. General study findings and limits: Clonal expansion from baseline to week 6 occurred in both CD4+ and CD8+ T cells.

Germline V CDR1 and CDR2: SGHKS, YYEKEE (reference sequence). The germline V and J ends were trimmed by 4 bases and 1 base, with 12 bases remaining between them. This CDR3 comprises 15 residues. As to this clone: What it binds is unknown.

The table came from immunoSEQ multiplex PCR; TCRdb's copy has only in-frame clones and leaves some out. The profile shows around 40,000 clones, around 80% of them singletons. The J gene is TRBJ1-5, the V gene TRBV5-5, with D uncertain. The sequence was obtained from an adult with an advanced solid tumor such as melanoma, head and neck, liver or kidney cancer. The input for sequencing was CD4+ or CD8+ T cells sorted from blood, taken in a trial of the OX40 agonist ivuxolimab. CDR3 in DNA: TGTGCCAGCAGCCCCGGGGTAAGGAGCAATCAGCCCCAGCATTTT. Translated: CASSPGVRSNQPQHF.